This T cell receptor beta chain was recorded in a study of shared clonotypes between healthy human individuals. Regarding this clone: Its antigen is unknown.

The method was immunoSEQ multiplex PCR; TCRdb's version includes in-frame clones alone and lacks a portion of them. The sample holds about 1.1 million clones, approximately 80% seen once. Germline CDR1 is SGHTA and CDR2 is FQGTGA. Trimming left V 1 base short and J 9 bases short, with 19 bases between. The CDR3 is 16 amino acids. Study-wide findings and caveats: Approximately 5% was the fraction of naive CD4 clonotypes found shared across four donors.

The receptor's source is a man between 18 and 35 years old in good health. Some clones in this sample may be carry-over from other donors' samples. The sequencing input was memory CD4+ T cells from PBMCs. The subset: CD45RA-negative fraction. The chain recombines TRBV7-3 with TRBJ2-1, with D possibly being TRBD1 (6 bases). The CDR3 here is CASSLSGQGRYSEQFF. The CDR3 DNA sequence: TGTGCCAGCAGCTTAAGTGGGCAGGGGCGGTACTCTGAGCAGTTCTTC.